Below are 4 T cell receptor beta chains sequenced from a single sample in a study of chemoradiotherapy in HPV16-positive cancers. Sequenced by immunoSEQ multiplex PCR; TCRdb stores in-frame clones only, minus some. Of 9,500 to 12,000 clones listed, around 70% were seen once; the top ten hold less than 45%. This material was obtained from a patient who underwent chemoradiotherapy. The receptor set was obtained from a human donor with HPV-associated anogenital cancer.

This clone was counted a single time. This chain uses TRBV19 with TRBJ1-1; 7 nucleotides align to TRBD1. Germline CDR1 is LNHDA and CDR2 is SQIVND (reference sequence). Losses at the gene ends were 1 base for V and 1 base for J; bases not matched to a gene: 0. The length of the CDR3 is 14 residues. CDR3 region: CASSIGQGNTEAFF. CDR3 nucleotide sequence: TGTGCCAGTAGTATAGGACAGGGGAACACTGAAGCTTTCTTT. The full variable domain, rest sourced from reference TRBV19 and TRBJ1-1, is DGGITQSPKYLFRKEGQNVTLSCEQNLNHDAMYWYRQDPGQGLRLIYYSQIVNDFQKGDIAEGYSVSREKKESFPLTVTSAQKNPTAFYLCASSIGQGNTEAFFGQGTRLTVV.

This chain joins TRBV4-1 and TRBJ2-2; D might be TRBD1 (5 bases). CDR3 length equals 14 residues. Germline CDR1 MGHRA, CDR2 YSYEKL. V was pared by 3 bases and J by 3 bases, with 8 bases between. The CDR3 DNA is TGCGCCAGCAGCCAGCCAGGGCACACCGGGGAGCTGTTTTTT. Its protein product is CASSQPGHTGELFF.

The chain uses TRBV6-4 and TRBJ2-3; 8 bases are a match to TRBD2. The junction had 7 bases not matched to a gene; V was cut back by 5 bases and J by 6 bases. The CDR3 contains 14 residues. Per germline, CDR1 MRHNA and CDR2 SNTAGT. As DNA, the CDR3 is TGTGCCAGCAGTCCGGGGGGGCCAACGGATACGCAGTATTTT. This sequence encodes CASSPGGPTDTQYF.

This chain links TRBV28 with TRBJ1-4, with TRBD1 identical over 7 bases. Germline V gene lookup returns CDR1 MDHEN and CDR2 SYDVKM. J lost 8 bases, V lost 6 bases, and 9 bases had no gene match. This CDR3 is 14 amino acids long. CDR3 residues: CASRPGGSGEKLFF. CDR3 coding DNA: TGTGCCAGCAGGCCAGGGGGATCGGGGGAAAAACTGTTTTTT.